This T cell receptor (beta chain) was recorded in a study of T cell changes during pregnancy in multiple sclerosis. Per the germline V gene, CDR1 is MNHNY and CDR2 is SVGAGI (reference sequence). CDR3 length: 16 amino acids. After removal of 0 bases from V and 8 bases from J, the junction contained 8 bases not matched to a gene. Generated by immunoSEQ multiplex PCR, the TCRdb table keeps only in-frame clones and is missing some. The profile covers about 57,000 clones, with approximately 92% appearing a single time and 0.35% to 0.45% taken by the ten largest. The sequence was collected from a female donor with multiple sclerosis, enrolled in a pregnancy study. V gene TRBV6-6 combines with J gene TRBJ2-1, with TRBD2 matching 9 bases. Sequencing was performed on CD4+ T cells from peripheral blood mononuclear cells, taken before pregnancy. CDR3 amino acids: CASSYSWLAGRDEQFF. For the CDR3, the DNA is TGTGCCAGCAGTTACTCCTGGCTAGCGGGACGCGATGAGCAGTTCTTC.